Each of the 3 T cell receptor beta chains below was sequenced from the same sample in a study of vaccination effects on CD4 cells after COVID-19. With the ViraFEST assay, the study expanded antigen-specific CD4+ T cells using viral peptide pools, then sequenced them. CD4+ T cells were isolated after around ten days of culture. Each participant received a vaccine that was either BNT162b2 or mRNA-1273, given as two doses. The antigens of these receptors remain unknown. The method was immunoSEQ multiplex PCR; TCRdb's version includes in-frame clones alone and lacks a portion of them. The sample yields under 35,000 clones, roughly 74% seen once. Sequences were derived from CD4+ T cells from PBMCs cultured with HCoV-NL63 spike peptides, sampled after COVID-19 vaccination. These receptors were taken from a human donor who received a COVID-19 vaccine.

The chain links TRBV5-1 to TRBJ1-1; no definite D call. CDR3 length: 12 residues. V lost 2 bases to trimming and J lost 3 bases, with 5 bases between them. CDR1 and CDR2 (germline): SGHRS, YFSETQ. As DNA, the CDR3 is TGCGCCAGCAGCTTCGTCGACACTGAAGCTTTCTTT. This encodes CASSFVDTEAFF. The full variable domain, rest sourced from reference TRBV5-1 and TRBJ1-1, is KAGVTQTPRYLIKTRGQQVTLSCSPISGHRSVSWYQQTPGQGLQFLFEYFSETQRNKGNFPGRFSGRQFSNSRSEMNVSTLELGDSALYLCASSFVDTEAFFGQGTRLTVV.

The chain couples TRBV6-5 to TRBJ2-1, with unresolved D. This CDR3 has 14 amino acids. Germline CDR1 reads MNHEY; CDR2 reads SVGAGI. Between the trimmed V and J ends, which lost 5 bases and 0 bases, there was a span of 8 bases. Here the CDR3 DNA reads TGTGCCAGCAGTCGACTTTACTCCTACAATGAGCAGTTCTTC. This sequence encodes CASSRLYSYNEQFF.

This chain uses TRBV5-1 with TRBJ2-5; D not certain. Germline loops: CDR1 SGHRS, CDR2 YFSETQ. CDR3 length equals 12 residues. Trimming left V 4 bases short and J 5 bases short, with 9 bases between. The CDR3 spells CASSRGPETQYF. The CDR3 DNA reads as TGCGCCAGCAGCCGCGGACCGGAGACCCAGTACTTC.